These 16 T cell receptor beta chains were all obtained from the same sample, sequenced in a study of cytomegalovirus exposure and HLA in healthy donors (dated by TCRdb to the late 2010s). The library was made by the immunoSEQ multiplex PCR assay. A mixture of 60 forward primers for TCR Vbeta segments and 13 reverse primers for TCR Jbeta segments was used in the multiplex PCR. Held by TCRdb, this immuneACCESS table contains in-frame sequences only and omits some clones. Under half of the omission traces to an unresolved V gene where checked; the cause of the rest is unknown. The sample contains 200,000 or so clones, approximately 79% of them found a single time. The ten largest make up under 0.25% of the sample. Sample: PBMCs. The receptors stem from a girl aged 2 to 10 in good health and CMV-seronegative.

This chain links TRBV10-1 with TRBJ1-1; D is unclear. Germline V lookup: CDR1 WNHNN, CDR2 SYGVQD (reference sequence). The V end was cut by 4 bases, the J end by 8 bases, with 14 bases between. The length of the CDR3 is 13 residues. CDR3 nucleotide sequence: TGCGCCAGCAGTGGATACCGTACATCGGAAGCTTTCTTT. Translating gives CASSGYRTSEAFF.

The genes are TRBV7-9 and TRBJ2-5, with D perhaps TRBD2 (5 bases). Germline loops: CDR1 SEHNR, CDR2 FQNEAQ (reference sequence). With 1 base removed from V and 1 base from J, the gap between germline ends came to 7 bases. This CDR3 is 14 amino acids long. In DNA, the CDR3 is TGTGCCAGCAGCTTAGAGACTACCCAAGAGACCCAGTACTTC. It specifies CASSLETTQETQYF. Supplemented by reference TRBV7-9 and TRBJ2-5, the full variable domain reads DTGVSQNPRHKITKRGQNVTFRCDPISEHNRLYWYRQTLGQGPEFLTYFQNEAQLEKSRLLSDRFSAERPKGSFSTLEIQRTEQGDSAMYLCASSLETTQETQYFGPGTRLLVL.

The V call is TRBV7-9, the J call TRBJ2-5; possibly TRBD2 for D (5 bases). Germline CDR1 reads SEHNR; CDR2 reads FQNEAQ (reference sequence). V was clipped by 1 base and J by 1 base, with 10 bases between them. The CDR3 has 15 amino acids. The CDR3: CASSLGPSRQETQYF. The CDR3, as DNA: TGTGCCAGCAGCTTAGGGCCTAGCCGCCAAGAGACCCAGTACTTC.

This chain links TRBV25-1 with TRBJ2-4; 7 nucleotides align to TRBD2. CDR1 is MGHDK and CDR2 is SYGVNS in the germline V gene. The CDR3 contains 17 residues. Trimming took 2 bases from V and 0 from J; bases not matched to a gene: 7. The CDR3 DNA sequence: TGTGCCAGCAGTGAAGGGGGAGGGGCCCTAGCCAAAAACATTCAGTACTTC. Translation gives CASSEGGGALAKNIQYF.

This chain uses TRBV5-1 with TRBJ2-5; 10 nucleotides align to TRBD1. TRBJ2-7 matches the DNA end more closely, so the J call is doubtful. The CDR3 spans 15 residues. CDR1 SGHRS and CDR2 YFSETQ come from the germline V gene. The CDR3 region is CASSLSTGGGYEQYF. CDR3 coding DNA: TGCGCCAGCAGCTTATCGACAGGGGGCGGGTACGAGCAGTACTTC.

V usage is TRBV9 and J usage is TRBJ1-4; a weak D match, TRBD1 (5 bases). The germline gives CDR1 SGDLS, CDR2 YYNGEE. The CDR3 is 16 amino acids. Deletions cut 3 bases from V and 0 bases from J, with 12 bases between. This CDR3 reads CASSAAGLPTNEKLFF. The CDR3, as DNA: TGTGCCAGCAGCGCCGCAGGGTTGCCAACTAATGAAAAACTGTTTTTT.

CDR3 residues: CASSLSQQETQYF. The CDR3 DNA is TGTGCCAGCAGCTTATCCCAGCAAGAGACCCAGTACTTC. V and J are TRBV11-1 and TRBJ2-5; no firm D call. Per germline, CDR1 SGHAT and CDR2 FQDESV (reference sequence). The V end lost 2 bases, the J end lost 2 bases, and 6 bases lay between the germline ends. The CDR3 loop spans 13 amino acids.

In this sample, this clone turned up once. The chain links TRBV9 to TRBJ2-5; 11 bases align to TRBD2. V dropped 3 bases and J dropped 2; count of bases not matched to a gene: 3. CDR1 SGDLS and CDR2 YYNGEE come from the germline V gene. The CDR3 sequence is 15 residues long. CDR3 in amino acids: CASSASSGGQETQYF. The CDR3 DNA follows: TGTGCCAGCAGCGCTTCTAGCGGGGGGCAAGAGACCCAGTACTTC.

In its sample, this clone was seen a few times. The chain is built from TRBV7-6 and TRBJ1-5, with TRBD1 as a possible D gene (6 bases). Trimming stripped 1 base from V and 0 bases from J, with 10 bases between. This CDR3 has 16 amino acids. Germline V gene lookup returns CDR1 SGHVS and CDR2 FNYEAQ. The chain's CDR3 is CASSLGGQNSNQPQHF. The CDR3 nucleotides are TGTGCCAGCAGCTTAGGGGGGCAGAATAGCAATCAGCCCCAGCATTTT.

This clone was observed once. V and J are TRBV13 and TRBJ2-7; TRBD1 matches 9 bases. The CDR3 is 14 amino acids. Per the germline V gene, CDR1 is PRHDT and CDR2 is FYEKMQ (reference sequence). Germline trimming cut 6 bases from V and 2 bases from J; bases unmatched to any gene: 5. CDR3 residues: CASRIGTGPYEQYF. CDR3 DNA sequence: TGTGCCAGCAGGATCGGGACAGGGCCCTACGAGCAGTACTTC.

This chain connects TRBV6-1 to TRBJ2-1, with 7 bases identical to TRBD1. Germline V gene sequence: CDR1 MNHNS, CDR2 SASEGT. Trimming removed 2 bases from V and 4 bases from J; junction bases left unmatched: 8. CDR3 length: 16 residues. Written as DNA, the CDR3 is TGTGCCAGCAGTGAAATCGGGACAGTTCTTTACAATGAGCAGTTCTTC. Amino acid sequence: CASSEIGTVLYNEQFF.

The chain has TRBV9 and TRBJ2-1, with 12 bases matching TRBD2. This CDR3 region has 19 residues. The V segment lost 3 bases and the J segment 0 bases; nucleotides outside the gene matches: 10. Looked up from germline, CDR1 is SGDLS and CDR2 is YYNGEE. In DNA, the CDR3 is TGTGCCAGCAGCGCCGGGACTAGCGGGCTCAAACGCTCCTACAATGAGCAGTTCTTC. Amino acid sequence: CASSAGTSGLKRSYNEQFF. Supplemented by reference TRBV9 and TRBJ2-1, the full variable domain reads DSGVTQTPKHLITATGQRVTLRCSPRSGDLSVYWYQQSLDQGLQFLIQYYNGEERAKGNILERFSAQQFPDLHSELNLSSLELGDSALYFCASSAGTSGLKRSYNEQFFGPGTRLTVL.

The chain joins TRBV13 to TRBJ1-1; D is possibly TRBD1 (5 bases). Germline loops: CDR1 PRHDT, CDR2 FYEKMQ (reference sequence). Trimming pared 2 bases from V and 6 bases from J, leaving 7 bases between. The CDR3 sequence is 12 residues long. CDR3 protein: CASSLQGSEAFF. The CDR3 DNA reads as TGTGCCAGCAGCTTACAGGGCTCTGAAGCTTTCTTT.

This chain uses TRBV6-5 with TRBJ1-2; TRBD1 agrees at 9 bases. CDR1 and CDR2 from the germline V gene are MNHEY and SVGAGI. The CDR3 has 15 residues. The V and J ends lost 6 bases and 5 bases, in that order; junction bases with no gene match: 10. The CDR3 region has the DNA TGTGCCAGCAGACATCGACAGGGGGTCGGATATGGCTACACCTTC. Its translation is CASRHRQGVGYGYTF.

The rearrangement joins TRBV5-1 to TRBJ1-4; perhaps TRBD1 as D (6 bases). Trimming removed 0 bases from V and 8 bases from J, with 20 bases in between. The CDR3 consists of 17 residues. Germline CDR1 and CDR2: SGHRS and YFSETQ. The CDR3 nucleotides are TGCGCCAGCAGCTTGGCGGGGACACCCTCTTTAGGGGAAAAACTGTTTTTT. This gives the protein CASSLAGTPSLGEKLFF.

The chain has TRBV2 and TRBJ1-2, with 9 positions matching TRBD1. CDR3 length equals 17 residues. Germline-derived CDR1 and CDR2 are SNHLY and FYNNEI. Losses at the gene ends were 4 bases for V and 7 bases for J; bases not matched to a gene: 16. The CDR3 loop is CASSVTGTGLDLFGYTF. The CDR3 DNA follows: TGTGCCAGCAGTGTTACGGGGACAGGGCTAGATCTATTTGGCTACACCTTC.